These T cell receptor beta chains were read from a single sample in a study of T cell responses to AZD1222 COVID-19 vaccine. TCRdb's table, derived via immunoSEQ multiplex PCR, lists solely in-frame clones and lacks some. The profile shows about 98,000 clones, around 83% of them singletons. Sequences were derived from peripheral blood, sampled on day 0 of AZD1222 vaccination. The receptors were gathered from an adult in good health. Each CDR3 is given with its conserved first and last residue. D genes are given only for firm matches. Expanded clones are given a class, and other clones once, few, many or no size at all.

D	size	V	J	CDR3	DNA
TRBD2	-	TRBV7-2	TRBJ2-3	CASSRGGAEDTQYF	TGTGCCAGCAGTCGCGGGGGGGCGGAAGATACGCAGTATTTT
-	-	TRBV19	TRBJ1-5	CASSNPLIGVSNQPQHF	TGTGCCAGTAGTAACCCCTTAATCGGGGTTAGCAATCAGCCCCAGCATTTT
-	-	TRBV6-6	TRBJ1-5	CASSLSPNQPQHF	TGTGCCAGCAGTTTATCCCCCAATCAGCCCCAGCATTTT
-	-	TRBV27	TRBJ2-2	CASPRPPGVAGELFF	TGTGCCAGCCCGCGCCCTCCTGGGGTGGCCGGGGAGCTGTTTTTT
-	-	TRBV19	TRBJ2-7	CASSPHGGVRVYEQYF	TGTGCCAGTAGTCCTCACGGAGGGGTCCGAGTCTACGAGCAGTACTTC
TRBD2	-	TRBV20-1	TRBJ2-5	CSASSLAGVAETQYF	TGCAGTGCTAGTTCCCTAGCGGGAGTGGCAGAGACCCAGTACTTC
-	-	TRBV9	TRBJ2-1	CASSGGPSPNEQFF	TGTGCCAGCAGCGGGGGACCAAGCCCCAATGAGCAGTTCTTC
-	-	TRBV4-2	TRBJ2-3	CASSQDRRGALPDTQYF	TGTGCCAGCAGCCAAGATCGTAGGGGGGCCTTGCCAGATACGCAGTATTTT
-	few	TRBV7-9	TRBJ1-1	CASSQAPGSEAFF	TGTGCCAGCAGCCAGGCCCCGGGGAGTGAAGCTTTCTTT
TRBD1	-	TRBV7-2	TRBJ2-2	CASSLQGTGELFF	TGTGCCAGCAGCCTACAGGGGACCGGGGAGCTGTTTTTT
TRBD1	-	TRBV11-2	TRBJ2-3	CASSLQAGGRSSRTDTQYF	TGTGCCAGCAGCTTACAGGCAGGGGGTAGGAGTAGCCGCACAGATACGCAGTATTTT
-	-	TRBV2	TRBJ2-5	CASSPQAETQYF	TGTGCCAGCAGCCCCCAAGCGGAGACCCAGTACTTC
-	-	TRBV10-1	TRBJ1-4	CASSAGFNEKLFF	TGCGCCAGCAGTGCAGGGTTCAATGAAAAACTGTTTTTT
-	-	TRBV6-1	TRBJ2-1	CASSGRIIGAYNEQFF	TGTGCCAGCAGTGGTAGGATAATCGGGGCCTACAATGAGCAGTTCTTC
TRBD2	-	TRBV3-1/TRBV3-2	TRBJ2-1	CASSDNRDYQNEQFF	TGTGCCAGCAGCGATAACCGGGACTACCAAAATGAGCAGTTCTTC
TRBD1	-	TRBV4-3	TRBJ2-1	CASSKEGAFNNEQFF	TGCGCCAGCAGCAAAGAGGGGGCCTTTAATAATGAGCAGTTCTTC
TRBD1	few	TRBV28	TRBJ1-2	CASTSWGQESGYTF	TGTGCCAGCACCTCTTGGGGACAGGAATCTGGCTACACCTTC
-	-	TRBV28	TRBJ2-1	CASITRLDGEQFF	TGTGCCAGCATAACCCGACTAGATGGTGAGCAGTTCTTC
-	-	TRBV12-2	TRBJ1-4	CASRSYSREKLFF	TGTGCAAGTCGCTCATACTCCAGGGAAAAACTGTTTTTT
-	-	TRBV7-2	TRBJ2-1	CASSLQWASEQFF	TGTGCCAGCAGCTTACAGTGGGCCTCTGAGCAGTTCTTC
-	once	TRBV6-5	TRBJ1-3	CASSYSRASSGNTIYF	TGTGCCAGCAGTTACTCGAGGGCCAGCTCTGGAAACACCATATATTTT
-	-	TRBV4-1	TRBJ2-3	CASSQPTGGGSDTQYF	TGCGCCAGCAGCCAGCCAACAGGGGGGGGGTCAGATACGCAGTATTTT
-	few	TRBV27	TRBJ1-4	CASRPLNKQGWTNEKLFF	TGTGCCAGCAGACCACTAAATAAACAGGGTTGGACTAATGAAAAACTGTTTTTT
TRBD2	-	TRBV28	TRBJ2-5	CASTPGREGRETQYF	TGTGCCAGCACCCCGGGGAGGGAGGGCAGGGAGACCCAGTACTTC
TRBD1	-	TRBV27	TRBJ1-2	CASSLYGWDRDYGYTF	TGTGCCAGCAGTTTATATGGGTGGGACAGGGACTATGGCTACACCTTC
TRBD2	-	TRBV5-1	TRBJ2-1	CASTNAAGDYNEQFF	TGCGCCAGCACCAACGCAGCGGGGGATTACAATGAGCAGTTCTTC
-	-	TRBV28	TRBJ1-6	CASRGRGGHQDSPLHF	TGTGCCAGCAGGGGACGAGGGGGACATCAGGATTCACCCCTCCACTTT
TRBD1	-	TRBV24-1	TRBJ2-2	CATSDPSGTGGTGELFF	TGTGCCACCAGTGATCCTTCCGGGACAGGGGGCACCGGGGAGCTGTTTTTT
-	-	TRBV30	TRBJ1-2	CACIDRTSGYGYTF	TGTGCCTGTATAGACAGGACGTCTGGGTATGGCTACACCTTC
-	-	TRBV19	TRBJ2-2	CASRRVTGELFF	TGTGCCAGTAGGAGGGTCACCGGGGAGCTGTTTTTT
-	once	TRBV5-1	TRBJ2-7	CASSLEYEQYF	TGCGCCAGCAGCTTGGAGTACGAGCAGTACTTC
-	-	TRBV19	TRBJ1-6	CASSIGPGRENSPLHF	TGTGCCAGTAGTATAGGCCCGGGACGGGAAAATTCACCCCTCCACTTT
-	few	TRBV11-2	TRBJ2-2	CASSLLNTGELFF	TGTGCCAGCAGCTTACTGAACACCGGGGAGCTGTTTTTT
TRBD1	-	TRBV6-1	TRBJ1-1	CASSDDPFRGTEAFF	TGTGCCAGCAGTGACGATCCTTTCAGGGGGACTGAAGCTTTCTTT
TRBD1	-	TRBV15	TRBJ1-1	CATSTSDRGTEAFF	TGTGCCACCAGCACCTCGGACAGGGGGACTGAAGCTTTCTTT
-	-	TRBV27	TRBJ1-2	CASSPGVAGYGYTF	TGTGCCAGCAGTCCGGGGGTGGCGGGCTATGGCTACACCTTC
-	-	TRBV7-9	TRBJ2-4	CASSLASRFIAKNIQYF	TGTGCCAGCAGCTTAGCCTCTCGATTTATAGCCAAAAACATTCAGTACTTC
TRBD1	-	TRBV6-5	TRBJ1-5	CASTQDRSHQPQHF	TGTGCCAGCACCCAGGACAGGAGTCATCAGCCCCAGCATTTT
-	-	TRBV11-3	TRBJ2-1	CASSPDRDSEQFF	TGTGCCAGCAGCCCAGATCGGGATAGTGAGCAGTTCTTC
TRBD1	-	TRBV18	TRBJ1-6	CASSPLTPTGQNSPLHF	TGTGCCAGCTCACCCTTAACTCCGACAGGGCAGAATTCACCCCTCCACTTT
-	-	TRBV7-9	TRBJ1-1	CASSQGAGQTEAFF	TGTGCCAGCAGCCAAGGTGCGGGGCAAACTGAAGCTTTCTTT
TRBD1	-	TRBV5-1	TRBJ1-1	CASSDQGTGGMNTEAFF	TGCGCCAGCTCTGACCAGGGGACAGGGGGCATGAACACTGAAGCTTTCTTT
-	few	TRBV29-1	TRBJ2-1	CSVVMWTYNEQFF	TGCAGCGTTGTGATGTGGACTTACAATGAGCAGTTCTTC
-	-	TRBV5-1	TRBJ2-3	CASSLAQTGDTQYF	TGCGCCAGCAGCTTGGCCCAGACTGGAGATACGCAGTATTTT
-	once	TRBV15	TRBJ1-2	CATSRDRGSIVTDGYTF	TGTGCCACCAGCAGAGATCGCGGGTCAATCGTTACGGATGGCTACACCTTC
TRBD1	once	TRBV7-6	TRBJ2-7	CASSSGTGSHEQYF	TGTGCCAGCAGCTCGGGGACAGGGTCCCACGAGCAGTACTTC
-	-	TRBV7-9	TRBJ2-7	CASSPGDTGYEQYF	TGTGCCAGCAGCCCAGGGGACACGGGGTACGAGCAGTACTTC